The clone carrying this TCR beta chain was observed many times. What it recognizes is unknown. This sample was included in a study of early T cells in non-severe SARS-CoV-2 infection. Study context: Chains were unpaired, as sequencing was done on bulk RNA from unsorted whole blood. Study findings and constraints: Sequences matched to VDJdb favored anti-spike CD8 responses, while private and CD4 specificities were missed.

The germline CDR1 and CDR2 sequences are SGHTA and FQGNSA. The length of the CDR3 is 14 residues. The V end lost 4 bases, the J end lost 0 bases, and 9 bases lay between the germline ends. TCRdb re-called the 5' RACE reads through MiXCR, storing one row per CDR3 protein. Here the sample spans approximately 70,000 distinct CDR3 sequences, 12% to 15% being singletons. The chain carries TRBV7-2 and TRBJ1-1; D uncertain. Sequencing was done on a sample of whole blood. This TCR derives from an adult who was a healthcare worker with PCR-confirmed SARS-CoV-2 infection or an uninfected control (not recorded which). CDR3 DNA sequence: TGTGCCAGCAGCTCCCTGGGTATGAACACTGAAGCTTTCTTT. Protein product: CASSSLGMNTEAFF.